The 29 T cell receptor beta chains in this list originate from one sample, sequenced in a study of T-cell memory formation after mild COVID-19 (dated by TCRdb to 2020 to 2022). The method was 5' RACE. Reads for this sample came from an Illumina NovaSeq 6000. TCRdb reprocessing: public reads trimmed at Q25 with fastp, clones called with MiXCR, in-frame beta chains kept. Here each entry gathers all rows of one CDR3 protein and keeps the most common genes and DNA. Recorded for this sample are over 300,000 distinct CDR3 sequences; 20% to 25% of them occurred a single time. Around a fifth of the sample is taken by the ten largest. The specimen was PBMCs or a T cell subset sorted from them (not recorded which). The receptor source for this set is a man younger than 35 who had mild COVID-19 (a few samples of this study predate the infection). The sample titles of this study are shuffled in the database, so cell type and time point are left out; the donor was told from shared clones.

The V call is TRBV20-1, the J call TRBJ2-3; D is uncertain. V gave up 7 bases and J gave up 4 bases, with 6 bases separating them. The CDR3 is made up of 10 amino acids. Germline V gene data show CDR1 as DFQATT and CDR2 as SNEGSKA (reference sequence). The CDR3, as DNA: TGCAGTGTCCGGGCAGATACGCAGTATTTT. Protein product: CSVRADTQYF.

Written as DNA, the CDR3 is TGTGCCAGCAGCTTAGGGCAACAAGGCTACACCTTC. Protein sequence: CASSLGQQGYTF. V usage is TRBV7-9 and J usage is TRBJ1-2; D unresolved. This CDR3 spans 12 amino acids. Trimming removed 1 base at V and 8 bases at J, with 8 bases between. Looked up from germline, CDR1 is SEHNR and CDR2 is FQNEAQ (reference sequence).

The chain uses TRBV10-3 and TRBJ2-1, with D possibly called TRBD1 or TRBD2 (5 bases each). Trimming stripped 10 bases from V and 2 bases from J, with 24 bases between. Per germline, CDR1 ENHRY and CDR2 SYGVKD. The CDR3 sequence is 17 residues long. Here the CDR3 DNA reads TGTGCCACCGGCGAGGGGCAGATCGCGATAACCTACAATGAGCAGTTCTTC. It translates to CATGEGQIAITYNEQFF.

The rearrangement joins TRBV12-3 or TRBV12-4 to TRBJ1-1; 8 nucleotides match TRBD1. J lost 7 bases, V lost 5 bases, and 9 bases had no gene match. The CDR3 totals 14 residues. The CDR3 bases are TGTGCCAGCAGTAAAACAGGGGGTGGGTTTGAAGCTTTCTTT. Its translation is CASSKTGGGFEAFF.

This clonotype was detected only a few times. The rearrangement uses TRBV6-6 and TRBJ1-2; 7 bases match TRBD1. Germline CDR1 is MNHNY and CDR2 is SVGAGI (reference sequence). The CDR3 loop spans 14 amino acids. J gave up 8 bases and V 7 bases, and 13 bases lay outside the gene matches. CDR3 sequence: CASIEDRPGWGYTF. The DNA for the CDR3 is TGTGCCAGCATCGAGGACAGGCCGGGCTGGGGCTACACCTTC.

This clonotype occurred many times. This chain links TRBV5-8 with TRBJ2-3, with 8 bases that match TRBD1. V gave up 7 bases and J gave up 0 bases; unmatched junction bases: 4. Per the germline V gene, CDR1 is SGHTS and CDR2 is YDEGEE. CDR3 size: 14 residues. The CDR3: CASATGGSTDTQYF. CDR3 DNA sequence: TGTGCCAGCGCTACAGGGGGTAGCACAGATACGCAGTATTTT.

This clonotype appeared a few times. The chain employs TRBV29-1 and TRBJ2-3; no firm D call. Looked up from germline, CDR1 is SQVTM and CDR2 is ANQGSEA. V gave up 5 bases and J gave up 5 bases, with 5 bases separating them. This CDR3 has 10 amino acids. The CDR3 loop is CSVQKDTQYF. The CDR3 DNA reads as TGCAGCGTTCAGAAAGATACGCAGTATTTT.

J is TRBJ1-2 and V is TRBV5-1; TRBD1 agrees at 9 bases. The CDR3 extends over 14 amino acids. After removal of 4 bases from V and 4 bases from J, the junction contained 5 bases not matched to a gene. Per the germline V gene, CDR1 is SGHRS and CDR2 is YFSETQ. CDR3 coding DNA: TGCGCCAGCAGCACCCGACAGGGGGGCTATGGCTACACCTTC. Protein sequence: CASSTRQGGYGYTF. The full variable domain, with the rest looked up from reference TRBV5-1 and TRBJ1-2, is KAGVTQTPRYLIKTRGQQVTLSCSPISGHRSVSWYQQTPGQGLQFLFEYFSETQRNKGNFPGRFSGRQFSNSRSEMNVSTLELGDSALYLCASSTRQGGYGYTFGSGTRLTVV.

The chain recombines TRBV7-6 with TRBJ2-5, with D unclear. V dropped 1 base and J dropped 11 bases, with 20 bases sitting between them. Germline CDR1 and CDR2: SGHVS and FNYEAQ. There are 15 residues in the CDR3. The CDR3 DNA follows: TGTGCCAGCAGCTTAGACGGATCCTCCTACAATGAGCAGTACTTC. The encoded protein is CASSLDGSSYNEQYF.

The table lists this clonotype with a few counts. This chain uses TRBV7-9 with TRBJ1-2; D ambiguous. Germline CDR1 and CDR2: SEHNR and FQNEAQ (reference sequence). Trimming took off 6 bases at V and 9 bases at J, with 17 bases between the two ends. This CDR3 has 13 residues. CDR3 region: CASRRGDPMSYTF. The DNA of the CDR3 is TGTGCCAGCAGACGCGGGGATCCTATGAGCTACACCTTC.

This clonotype showed up many times. The chain links TRBV6-5 to TRBJ2-3; D unclear. Germline CDR1 reads MNHEY; CDR2 reads SVGAGI. There are 14 residues in the CDR3. Trimming removed 0 bases at V and 0 bases at J, with 4 bases between. Here the CDR3 DNA reads TGTGCCAGCAGTTACTCGGCTAGCACAGATACGCAGTATTTT. It translates to CASSYSASTDTQYF.

This clonotype was counted between two and nine times. This rearrangement joins TRBV5-1 to TRBJ1-6, with TRBD1 as a possible D gene (5 bases). Looked up from germline, CDR1 is SGHRS and CDR2 is YFSETQ. The CDR3 is 14 residues long. V lost 2 bases and J 7 bases, leaving 10 bases between the germline ends. Here the CDR3 reads CASSLGPGNSPLHF. CDR3 nucleotides: TGCGCCAGCAGCTTAGGTCCAGGGAATTCACCCCTCCACTTT.

The table lists this clonotype with a few counts. The gene calls are TRBV6-1 and TRBJ1-5; 8 nucleotides line up with TRBD1. This CDR3 has 16 amino acids. Germline loops: CDR1 MNHNS, CDR2 SASEGT. The ends lost 7 bases at V and 2 bases at J; junction bases unmatched: 10. The CDR3 DNA follows: TGTGCCAGCATCTCAAGGGGACAGGCCGGCAATCAGCCCCAGCATTTT. Amino acids: CASISRGQAGNQPQHF.

V usage is TRBV11-2 and J usage is TRBJ2-7; D ambiguous. The CDR3 runs to 12 residues. Trimming removed 5 bases from V and 7 bases from J, with 12 bases in between. In germline, CDR1 is SGHAT, CDR2 FQNNGV. In DNA form, the CDR3 reads TGTGCCAGCAGCCTAATCAGGCAGGAGCAGTACGTC. As protein: CASSLIRQEQYV.

This chain links TRBV7-2 with TRBJ1-3; D might be TRBD1 (6 bases). This CDR3 spans 15 amino acids. Trimming left V 2 bases short and J 2 bases short, with 10 bases between. CDR1 and CDR2 (germline): SGHTA, FQGNSA. The CDR3 reads CASSLLGGPGNTIYF. In nucleotides, the CDR3 is TGTGCCAGCAGCTTATTAGGGGGGCCTGGAAACACCATATATTTT. The full variable domain, rest sourced from reference TRBV7-2 and TRBJ1-3, is GAGVSQSPSNKVTEKGKDVELRCDPISGHTALYWYRQSLGQGLEFLIYFQGNSAPDKSGLPSDRFSAERTGGSVSTLTIQRTQQEDSAVYLCASSLLGGPGNTIYFGEGSWLTVV.

V is TRBV20-1 and J is TRBJ1-6; D not resolved. V shed 0 bases and J shed 0 bases, with 9 bases lying between them. From germline, CDR1 is DFQATT and CDR2 SNEGSKA (reference sequence). The CDR3 loop spans 16 amino acids. This chain's CDR3 is CSARDRGSSYNSPLHF. CDR3 sequence (DNA): TGCAGTGCTAGAGATCGAGGGAGCTCCTATAATTCACCCCTCCACTTT.

This clonotype was detected only a few times. V is TRBV29-1 and J is TRBJ2-1; D might be TRBD1 or TRBD2, each matching 5 bases. Trimming removed 4 bases from V and 0 bases from J, with 19 bases in between. Germline lookup yields CDR1 SQVTM and CDR2 ANQGSEA. The CDR3 consists of 17 residues. In nucleotides, the CDR3 is TGCAGCGTTGTCAGCCTAGTTGTGGGACGCTCCTACAATGAGCAGTTCTTC. Amino acid sequence: CSVVSLVVGRSYNEQFF.

This clonotype appeared a few times. CDR3 DNA: TGTGCCAGCAGCAAGACGGCTAGCGGGGGGGCCGGTGAAGAGACCCAGTACTTC. It codes for CASSKTASGGAGEETQYF. The rearrangement links TRBV9 to TRBJ2-5; 12 bases line up with TRBD2. The V gene's germline CDR1 is SGDLS and CDR2 YYNGEE. This CDR3 is built from 18 residues. V was pared by 4 bases and J by 3 bases, with 13 bases of the junction left unmatched.

The chain recombines TRBV20-1 with TRBJ1-5, with TRBD1 identical over 9 bases. The germline gives CDR1 DFQATT, CDR2 SNEGSKA (reference sequence). V lost 3 bases to trimming and J lost 5 bases; unmatched junction nucleotides: 5. CDR3 size: 14 residues. CDR3 region: CSARTWDRDQPQHF. The CDR3 DNA reads TGCAGTGCTAGGACATGGGACAGGGATCAGCCCCAGCATTTT.

This clonotype was detected many times. V and J are TRBV5-1 and TRBJ2-5, with 13 bases that match TRBD2. Germline V gives CDR1 SGHRS, CDR2 YFSETQ. The CDR3 is 16 residues long. V trimming: 3 bases; J trimming: 5 bases; junction bases outside the gene matches: 7. The DNA for the CDR3 is TGCGCCAGCAGCTCTACTAGCGGGGGGGCCCGTGAGACCCAGTACTTC. This translates into CASSSTSGGARETQYF.

This clonotype was seen a handful of times. This chain uses TRBV12-3 or TRBV12-4 with TRBJ1-5; 10 nucleotides line up with TRBD1. The V gene end was trimmed by 6 bases and the J gene end by 7 bases; junction bases not matched to a gene: 3. The CDR3 is 13 residues long. This CDR3 reads CASSRQGAQPQHF. Here the CDR3 DNA reads TGTGCCAGCAGCCGACAGGGGGCCCAGCCCCAGCATTTT.

This chain uses TRBV12-3 or TRBV12-4 with TRBJ1-2, with D unresolved. This CDR3 region has 14 residues. The V and J ends lost 7 bases and 4 bases respectively, with 16 bases between them. The CDR3 here is CASTPNEGGYGYTF. The CDR3 nucleotides read TGTGCCAGCACCCCAAACGAGGGAGGCTATGGCTACACCTTC.

There are a few counts of this clonotype. The genes are TRBV15 and TRBJ1-1; TRBD1 matches 8 bases. The CDR3 extends over 15 amino acids. Per germline, CDR1 LNHNV and CDR2 YYDKDF (reference sequence). J was trimmed by 3 bases and V by 3 bases; bases with no gene match: 6. The CDR3 DNA follows: TGTGCCACCAGCAGTGGCAGGGGGCTGCACACTGAAGCTTTCTTT. It is translated as CATSSGRGLHTEAFF. Full variable domain (outside the CDR3, taken from reference TRBV15 and TRBJ1-1): DAMVIQNPRYQVTQFGKPVTLSCSQTLNHNVMYWYQQKSSQAPKLLFHYYDKDFNNEADTPDNFQSRRPNTSFCFLDIRSPGLGDTAMYLCATSSGRGLHTEAFFGQGTRLTVV.

The chain recombines TRBV25-1 with TRBJ2-1, with D uncertain. The CDR3 is 9 residues long. Germline CDR1 reads MGHDK; CDR2 reads SYGVNS. The V end was cut by 9 bases, the J end by 15 bases, with 12 bases between. CDR3 sequence: CARPRKGFF. Here the CDR3 DNA reads TGTGCCAGACCACGGAAGGGGTTCTTC.

The chain recombines TRBV28 with TRBJ1-5; a possible D gene is TRBD1 (5 bases). V was clipped by 7 bases and J by 9 bases, with 22 bases between them. The length of the CDR3 is 15 residues. In germline, CDR1 is MDHEN, CDR2 SYDVKM. The CDR3 coding sequence is TGTGCCAGCACCGACGTTAGGACACTCCCCCGGCCCCAGCATTTT. Encoded protein: CASTDVRTLPRPQHF.

This clonotype has more than one count but fewer than ten. V and J are TRBV7-9 and TRBJ2-3; 11 bases align to TRBD2. The germline CDR1 and CDR2 sequences are SEHNR and FQNEAQ (reference sequence). The J segment lost 0 bases and the V segment lost 5 bases, leaving 4 bases of the junction unmatched. The CDR3 spans 16 residues. In DNA form, the CDR3 reads TGTGCCAGCAGCACCGGGACTAGCGGTAGCACAGATACGCAGTATTTT. This translates into CASSTGTSGSTDTQYF.

The V and J genes are TRBV5-5 and TRBJ2-7, with D unclear. The germline gives CDR1 SGHKS, CDR2 YYEKEE (reference sequence). The CDR3 length is 15 residues. Trimming cost V 1 base and J 0 bases, with 11 bases left between them. CDR3 nucleotide sequence: TGTGCCAGCAGCTTGATCCAGAAGAGCTCCTACGAGCAGTACTTC. Amino acids: CASSLIQKSSYEQYF.

This chain uses TRBV3-1 with TRBJ2-3, with 11 bases fitting TRBD2. The CDR3 is 14 residues long. Germline assignment: CDR1 LGHDT and CDR2 YNNKEL (reference sequence). The ends lost 3 bases at V and 5 bases at J; junction bases unmatched: 1. The CDR3 nucleotides read TGTGCCAGCAGCCAGCTAGCGGGGGGAGATACGCAGTATTTT. Translating it yields CASSQLAGGDTQYF.

This CDR3 reads CASSYGVRVGNTGELFF. CDR3 sequence (DNA): TGTGCCAGCAGCTACGGAGTACGCGTTGGGAACACCGGGGAGCTGTTTTTT. V usage is TRBV6-2 or TRBV6-3 and J usage is TRBJ2-2, with unresolved D. The CDR3 spans 17 residues. With 6 bases removed from V and 1 base from J, the gap between germline ends came to 18 bases. The V gene's germline CDR1 is MNHEY and CDR2 SVGEGT.